This TCR beta chain was retrieved from a study of T-cell reconstitution after alpha-beta-depleted transplantation in children. Germline CDR1 reads MDHEN; CDR2 reads SYDVKM. V was pared by 7 bases and J by 5 bases, with 18 bases between. This CDR3 has 15 amino acids. For TCRbeta, the library was prepared with unique molecular identifiers. MiXCR was run by TCRdb on the PCR reads, yielding one entry per CDR3 protein. This table has hundreds of thousands of distinct CDR3 sequences, about 31% appearing once. Sequenced here: PBMCs from the stem cell graft donor, sampled from the stem cell graft. This sequence originates from a human donor who donated a stem cell graft to a child with aplastic anemia. This sequence joins TRBV28 and TRBJ2-1; D is perhaps TRBD1 (6 bases). Here the CDR3 reads CASTLAWGTNNEQFF. In DNA form, the CDR3 reads TGTGCCAGCACCTTAGCGTGGGGGACAAACAATGAGCAGTTCTTC.